This T cell receptor beta chain was captured by sequencing in a study of T-cell memory formation after mild COVID-19. Study-wide points: The main location of contracting CD4+ clones was CM and EM, and that of contracting CD8+ clones was EMRA.

V lost 4 bases to trimming and J lost 4 bases; unmatched junction nucleotides: 5. This CDR3 contains 15 residues. Looked up from germline, CDR1 is LGHNA and CDR2 is YNFKEQ. On this clonotype itself: Its target is not known.

TCR alpha and TCR beta cDNA libraries with sample barcodes and UMIs came from 5'RACE using constant-segment primers. TCRdb re-called the 5' RACE reads through MiXCR, storing one row per CDR3 protein. The sample holds a few hundred thousand distinct CDR3 sequences, over 20% seen once. V usage is TRBV4-2 and J usage is TRBJ2-2; 8 bases match TRBD1. The source material was PBMCs or a T cell subset sorted from them (not recorded which). The sequence was collected from an adult woman who had mild COVID-19 (a few samples of this study predate the infection). Cell type and time point are not known. The CDR3 DNA reads as TGTGCCAGCAGCCCCGGACAGGGAGGCACCGGGGAGCTGTTTTTT. Its protein is CASSPGQGGTGELFF.